This entry is about one T cell receptor beta chain. Its antigen is unidentified. The data are from a study of beta chain features in type 1 diabetes. Sorting of CD4+ naive, central memory, regulatory and stem cell-like memory cells was performed via CD45RO/CCR7/CD25/CD127/CD95/CD27. From germline, CDR1 is LNHDA and CDR2 SQIVND (reference sequence). The ends were cut back, 2 bases at V and 2 bases at J, with 10 bases in the middle. The CDR3 contains 14 residues. Expressed TCRB transcripts were sequenced because the entire RNA isolate underwent reverse transcription. TCRdb's copy holds only in-frame clones and misses some; the assay was immunoSEQ multiplex PCR. The data show tens of thousands of clones, with roughly a third seen just once and 0.35% to 0.45% held by the top ten. Study results and limitations: Unsettled here was the matter of whether HLA type influences TCRB rearrangement.

The TCR was taken from a woman aged 18-29 years in good health. V and J are TRBV19 and TRBJ2-7; D possibly corresponds to TRBD2 (5 bases). The sample was stem cell memory CD4+ T cells from blood. The CDR3 DNA is TGTGCCAGTAGTATAACCCCCGGGACCTACGAGCAGTACTTC. It is translated as CASSITPGTYEQYF.